This TCR beta chain was obtained from a study of CD8 T cells in ankylosing spondylitis. This clonotype has a handful of counts. CDR3 length: 15 amino acids. V was shortened by 7 bases and J by 2 bases, with 14 bases between the two germline ends. TCRdb re-derived calls from the 5' RACE reads in MiXCR, one entry per CDR3 protein. The table records roughly 240,000 distinct CDR3 sequences, approximately 30% of them present only once. Input material: blood, either unsorted or a sorted T cell fraction (not recorded which). The chain joins TRBV12-3 or TRBV12-4 to TRBJ2-2; perhaps D is TRBD1 or TRBD2 (5 bases each). The source is a male donor with ankylosing spondylitis or in good health (not recorded which). The CDR3 bases are TGTGCCAGCACGTCGGACGGGGCCAACACCGGGGAGCTGTTTTTT. Its protein is CASTSDGANTGELFF.